Here is one TCR beta chain with its context. No antigen is known for it. No base quality values were provided; no much bigger clone lies one nucleotide off. The sample originates from a study of early stage breast cancer tumors (dated by TCRdb to 2016 to 2017). Regarding the complete study: Of the 15 to 20 invasive breast tumors, roughly eleven were found to be estrogen receptor-positive, progesterone receptor-positive and HER2-negative. About 65% of the 12 ER+/PR+/HER2- tumors were invasive ductal carcinomas, while the other four were invasive lobular carcinomas. On average, each sample had about 9.6-fold read coverage. A total of about 2,800,000 templates, representing almost 1,100,000 unique clonotypes, were detected across all samples.

About 19-55 mg of tumor tissue was diced, and more than 2.5 ug of DNA was typically obtained. The study profiled bulk TCR beta-chain repertoires in matched peripheral blood, tumor and adjacent normal breast tissue taken from over 15 patients with early-stage breast cancer. Following resection, visually identified tumor tissue was excised and transferred into prechilled RNAlater. Tumor tissue (about 18-50 mg) was diced and then homogenized with a TissueLyser II in RLTplus buffer containing beta-mercaptoethanol and antifoaming agent. The Qiagen AllPrep DNA/RNA Mini kit was used for genomic DNA extraction. The research as a whole found: Repertoires from blood and normal breast were more alike than repertoires from blood and tumor, and in about 90% of the 16 patients, comparing each tissue with blood separated tumor from normal. Analysis by tumor subtype was prevented by the small cohort size. About 2.5-fold higher T cell density and higher clonality were observed in tumors than in adjacent normal breast tissue. Enriched TCRB sequences shared across patients were found to be mostly commonly generated sequences that were unlikely to play an important role in the tumor microenvironment. Chain pairing and functional markers such as CD4, CD8 and FOXP3 were not captured by bulk genomic DNA sequencing of unsorted cells.

The germline V and J ends show losses of 5 bases and 5 bases respectively, and no gene match explains 9 bases of the junction. Including cysteine and phenylalanine, the CDR3 has 16 amino acids. This entry keeps only the CDR3 DNA: 48 bases, framed from base 1. CDR1 and CDR2 were assigned from the germline V gene as SGHTA and FQGTGA. Each sample was amplified as two independent genomic DNA replicates: around 0.45 ug for blood and approximately 1.6 ug for tumor or normal breast. Following the manufacturer's instructions, the ImmunoSeq Intro kit was used to carry out TCRB sequencing on genomic DNA. For absolute quantification, the roughly 33-cycle multiplex PCR included proprietary primers along with spike-in control sequences. Single-end 150-bp reads were used to sequence an 87-bp fragment spanning the CDR3 plus the flanking V and J genes. Each lane of an Illumina MiSeq running version 3.0 chemistry carried seven multiplexed samples, with two replicates apiece. For the original study's pipeline: Raw data were processed by the vendor's proprietary pipeline, with both replicates merged into one result per sample. Productive rearrangements sharing the V-gene family, CDR3 amino acid sequence and J-gene segment were defined as clonotypes. Clonality was computed as 1 minus the normalized Shannon entropy (Pielou evenness) of TCRB abundances. T cell density was estimated by dividing total templates by the number of input cells inferred from the DNA input amount. Total repertoire diversity and clonality were estimated with Recon using default parameters. Clonotypes with over 0.1% abundance in tumor and at least 32-fold higher abundance in tumor than in normal breast were defined as tumor-enriched. This immuneACCESS table, as held by TCRdb, lists in-frame sequences with V and J called but not all clones. Of the missing ones, under half trace to an unresolved V gene in checked studies; the others have no known cause. Clone size and the V and J calls come from that table; the DNA yielded D and trimming. For this sample there are 9,500 to 11,000 clones; around 75% appear just once. Jointly, the top ten make up 11% to 15% of the sample.

The sample taken for sequencing was breast tumor tissue. The sequence derives from a person aged 70 to 85 with breast cancer. The chain was built from TRBV7-3 and TRBJ2-3; 11 junctional bases match TRBD2. The CDR3 protein: CASSPLAGGPVDTQYF. The DNA sequence is as follows: TGTGCCAGCAGCCCTCTAGCGGGAGGCCCAGTAGATACGCAGTATTTT.